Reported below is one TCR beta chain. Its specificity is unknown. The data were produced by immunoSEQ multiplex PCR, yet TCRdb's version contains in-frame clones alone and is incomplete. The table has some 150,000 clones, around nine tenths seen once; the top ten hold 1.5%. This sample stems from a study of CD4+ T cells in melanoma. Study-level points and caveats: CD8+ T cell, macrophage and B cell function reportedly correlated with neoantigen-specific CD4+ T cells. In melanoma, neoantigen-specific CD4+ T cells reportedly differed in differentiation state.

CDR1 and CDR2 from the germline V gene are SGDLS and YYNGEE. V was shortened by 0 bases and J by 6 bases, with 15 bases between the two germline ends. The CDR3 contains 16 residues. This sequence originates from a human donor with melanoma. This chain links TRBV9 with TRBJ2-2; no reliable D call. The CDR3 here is CASSVVGTPSPGELFF. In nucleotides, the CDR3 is TGTGCCAGCAGCGTAGTGGGTACCCCTAGTCCCGGGGAGCTGTTTTTT.